This T cell receptor (beta chain) was sequenced during a study of blood T cell repertoires in COVID-19. Some clones are missing from TCRdb's copy, which holds only in-frame ones; the method was immunoSEQ multiplex PCR. The sample includes 100,000 to 120,000 clones, approximately 82% seen only once; the top ten take around 3.5%. This clone was recorded a few times. The CDR3 loop spans 17 amino acids. Unmatched junction bases numbered 17, after V lost 5 bases and J lost 7 bases. Germline CDR1 and CDR2: SGHTA and FQGNSA. The V and J genes are TRBV7-2 and TRBJ2-1, with 7 bases that match TRBD2. The origin of this receptor is a woman aged 80 or over with acute or convalescent COVID-19. The specimen sequenced was peripheral blood. This CDR3 is CASSLEIVGGRANEQFF. The CDR3 DNA sequence: TGTGCCAGCAGCCTAGAAATCGTGGGGGGGAGGGCGAATGAGCAGTTCTTC.